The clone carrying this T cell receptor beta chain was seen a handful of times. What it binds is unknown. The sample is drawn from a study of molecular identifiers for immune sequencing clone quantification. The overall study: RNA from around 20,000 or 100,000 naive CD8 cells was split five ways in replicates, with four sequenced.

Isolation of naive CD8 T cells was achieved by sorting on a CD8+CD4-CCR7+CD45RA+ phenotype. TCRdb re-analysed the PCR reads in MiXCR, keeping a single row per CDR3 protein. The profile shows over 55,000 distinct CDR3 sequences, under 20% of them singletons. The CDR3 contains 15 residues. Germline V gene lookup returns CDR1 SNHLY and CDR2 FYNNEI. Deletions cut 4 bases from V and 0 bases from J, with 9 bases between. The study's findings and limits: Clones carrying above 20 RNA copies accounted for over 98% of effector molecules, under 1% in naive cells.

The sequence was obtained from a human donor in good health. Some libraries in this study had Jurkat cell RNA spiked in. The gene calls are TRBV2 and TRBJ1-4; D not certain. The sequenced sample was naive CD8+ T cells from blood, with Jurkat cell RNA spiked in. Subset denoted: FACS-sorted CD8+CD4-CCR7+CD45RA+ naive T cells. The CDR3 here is CASSGAATTNEKLFF. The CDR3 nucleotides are TGTGCCAGCAGTGGGGCGGCAACAACTAATGAAAAACTGTTTTTT.